The 22 T cell receptor beta chains presented below share a single source sample, sequenced in a study of T-cell memory formation after mild COVID-19. TCRdb processed the 5' RACE reads anew with MiXCR; each CDR3 protein has one entry. The data contain about 340,000 distinct CDR3 sequences, around 13% of them singletons. The sequenced sample consisted of PBMCs or a T cell subset sorted from them (not recorded which). These receptors were obtained from a young man who had mild COVID-19 (a few samples of this study predate the infection). Cell type and time point are not known.

About this clonotype: Given the absence of the conserved phenylalanine or tryptophan at the CDR3 end, a read error is likely. The chain combines TRBV7-3 with TRBJ2-3; 8 bases are a match to TRBD1. The V gene's germline CDR1 is SGHTA and CDR2 FQGTGA. The CDR3 length is 14 residues. Trimming cost V 5 bases and J 5 bases; bases outside gene matches: 6. CDR3: CASSPAGTGDTQYI. The DNA for the CDR3 is TGTGCCAGCAGCCCCGCCGGGACAGGAGATACGCAGTATATT.

This clonotype was seen a handful of times. J is TRBJ2-1 and V is TRBV12-3 or TRBV12-4; 9 bases are a match to TRBD2. This CDR3 has 18 amino acids. Germline trimming cut 3 bases from V and 5 bases from J; bases unmatched to any gene: 14. CDR3 loop: CASSFPQPLAGVNNEQFF. Written as DNA, the CDR3 is TGTGCCAGCAGTTTCCCCCAGCCTTTAGCGGGGGTAAACAATGAGCAGTTCTTC.

This clonotype was picked up a small number of times. The V call is TRBV19, the J call TRBJ2-1; TRBD2 aligns across 14 bases. The CDR3 has 14 amino acids. Germline loops: CDR1 LNHDA, CDR2 SQIVND (reference sequence). After removal of 9 bases from V and 4 bases from J, the junction contained 2 bases not matched to a gene. Here the CDR3 DNA reads TGTGCCAGCGGGACTAGCGGGGGTTACAATGAGCAGTTCTTC. Its translation: CASGTSGGYNEQFF. The entire variable domain, with the rest obtained from reference TRBV19 and TRBJ2-1, is as follows: DGGITQSPKYLFRKEGQNVTLSCEQNLNHDAMYWYRQDPGQGLRLIYYSQIVNDFQKGDIAEGYSVSREKKESFPLTVTSAQKNPTAFYLCASGTSGGYNEQFFGPGTRLTVL.

V gene TRBV20-1 combines with J gene TRBJ1-2; D is ambiguous. CDR1 DFQATT and CDR2 SNEGSKA come from the germline V gene (reference sequence). The CDR3 runs 14 residues. With 4 bases removed from V and 7 bases from J, the gap between germline ends came to 19 bases. CDR3: CSANRPGPTRGYTF. DNA of the CDR3: TGCAGTGCTAATAGACCGGGTCCCACCCGTGGCTACACCTTC.

The chain recombines TRBV20-1 with TRBJ1-1; D gene ambiguous. The V gene lost 0 bases and the J gene lost 4 bases, with 9 bases spanning the gap. Germline-derived CDR1 and CDR2 are DFQATT and SNEGSKA (reference sequence). This CDR3 is 13 amino acids long. CDR3 bases: TGCAGTGCTAGAGATTACGGCTTCACTGAAGCTTTCTTT. This codes for CSARDYGFTEAFF.

The chain links TRBV4-1 to TRBJ1-1; 7 bases match TRBD1. This CDR3 region has 15 residues. The V gene's germline CDR1 is MGHRA and CDR2 YSYEKL. J lost 0 bases, V lost 3 bases, and 4 bases had no gene match. The CDR3 DNA sequence: TGCGCCAGCAGCCAGACAGGGACTCTGAACACTGAAGCTTTCTTT. This sequence encodes CASSQTGTLNTEAFF.

The J gene is TRBJ1-1, the V gene TRBV27; 11 nucleotides match TRBD1. The CDR3 sequence is 12 residues long. Germline V gene lookup returns CDR1 MNHEY and CDR2 SMNVEV (reference sequence). Trimming removed 5 bases from V and 12 bases from J; junction bases left unmatched: 5. CDR3: CASSLGQGAPFF. The CDR3 nucleotides read TGTGCCAGCAGTCTCGGACAGGGGGCTCCTTTCTTT.

This clonotype was found a few times. The V gene is TRBV27, the J gene TRBJ2-3, with a possible D match to TRBD2 (6 bases). Trimming left V 2 bases short and J 5 bases short, with 11 bases between. The CDR3 runs to 14 residues. Germline CDR1 MNHEY, CDR2 SMNVEV (reference sequence). CDR3 amino acids: CASSLAGRIDTQYF. The CDR3 DNA sequence: TGTGCCAGCAGTTTAGCGGGGAGGATAGATACGCAGTATTTT.

In its sample, this clonotype was seen many times. The V call is TRBV6-5, the J call TRBJ2-6; unclear D gene. The CDR3 sequence is 17 residues long. The ends were cut back, 0 bases at V and 0 bases at J, with 9 bases in the middle. Germline CDR1 is MNHEY and CDR2 is SVGAGI. This chain's CDR3 is CASSYSPGDSGANVLTF. CDR3 in DNA: TGTGCCAGCAGTTACTCACCGGGTGACTCTGGGGCCAACGTCCTGACTTTC.

Many counts were recorded for this clonotype. The chain uses TRBV18 and TRBJ1-5; D unresolved. In germline, CDR1 is KGHSH, CDR2 LQKENI. The CDR3 contains 13 residues. V was cut by 1 base and J by 7 bases, with 8 bases left in between. The CDR3 nucleotides read TGTGCCAGCTCACCACGGCAGGACCAGCCCCAGCATTTT. It encodes CASSPRQDQPQHF.

The sample holds a few counts of this clonotype. This chain uses TRBV7-2 with TRBJ1-5; D might be TRBD1 (5 bases). Germline V CDR1 and CDR2: SGHTA, FQGNSA. V lost 0 bases, J lost 2 bases, and 11 bases lay in between. This CDR3 region has 16 residues. The CDR3 sequence is CASSLARAGGNQPQHF. In nucleotides, the CDR3 is TGTGCCAGCAGCTTAGCCCGAGCGGGGGGCAATCAGCCCCAGCATTTT.

This clonotype was recorded a few times. V usage is TRBV7-2 and J usage is TRBJ1-1; perhaps TRBD1 as D (6 bases). Trimming removed 5 bases from V and 6 bases from J, with 22 bases in between. This CDR3 contains 16 residues. Germline V gives CDR1 SGHTA, CDR2 FQGNSA. The CDR3 is CASSRGTPLVGAEAFF. For the CDR3, the DNA is TGTGCCAGCAGCCGGGGGACACCCTTAGTGGGGGCTGAAGCTTTCTTT. The full variable domain, with the rest looked up from reference TRBV7-2 and TRBJ1-1, is GAGVSQSPSNKVTEKGKDVELRCDPISGHTALYWYRQSLGQGLEFLIYFQGNSAPDKSGLPSDRFSAERTGGSVSTLTIQRTQQEDSAVYLCASSRGTPLVGAEAFFGQGTRLTVV.

This clonotype was seen at least ten times. The chain employs TRBV5-6 and TRBJ2-7; tentative D call: TRBD2 (6 bases). Germline values: CDR1 SGHDT, CDR2 YYEEEE. CDR3 length equals 16 residues. Trimming took off 0 bases at V and 3 bases at J, with 16 bases between the two ends. CDR3 DNA: TGTGCCAGCAGCTTGGCCGCGGGGAGGATCGGCTACGAGCAGTACGTC. It specifies CASSLAAGRIGYEQYV.

This clonotype turned up a few times. The chain couples TRBV27 to TRBJ2-7; 9 bases are a match to TRBD1. This CDR3 spans 13 amino acids. Germline V CDR1 and CDR2: MNHEY, SMNVEV (reference sequence). J lost 3 bases, V lost 6 bases, and 3 bases had no gene match. CDR3 protein: CASRATGGYEQYF. CDR3 bases: TGTGCCAGCAGAGCGACAGGGGGCTACGAGCAGTACTTC.

This clonotype has more than one count but fewer than ten. The rearrangement uses TRBV7-2 and TRBJ2-5; 8 nucleotides line up with TRBD2. Germline CDR1 SGHTA, CDR2 FQGNSA. V shed 0 bases, J shed 5 bases, and the junction held 11 bases outside the gene matches. This CDR3 has 17 residues. The CDR3 sequence is CASSLAPWAGGWETQYF. CDR3 nucleotides: TGTGCCAGCAGCTTAGCGCCTTGGGCGGGGGGCTGGGAGACCCAGTACTTC.

This clonotype was counted a few times. The chain carries TRBV20-1 and TRBJ1-1; D is unresolved. CDR1 is DFQATT, CDR2 SNEGSKA, per germline (reference sequence). The CDR3 spans 16 residues. V dropped 0 bases and J dropped 3 bases, with 17 bases sitting between them. DNA of the CDR3: TGCAGTGCTAGAGATACAAGGAGGGCCGGGGACACTGAAGCTTTCTTT. The encoded protein is CSARDTRRAGDTEAFF.

This clonotype was recorded a few times. V gene TRBV10-3 combines with J gene TRBJ2-1, with D unresolved. The germline V gene has CDR1 ENHRY and CDR2 SYGVKD. Trimming took 6 bases from V and 8 from J, leaving 11 bases between them. The CDR3 loop spans 12 amino acids. The CDR3 loop reads CAISDSVDEQFF. CDR3 DNA sequence: TGTGCCATCAGCGACTCTGTAGATGAGCAGTTCTTC.

The gene calls are TRBV7-8 and TRBJ2-4, with 13 bases fitting TRBD2. J lost 6 bases, V lost 5 bases, and 7 bases had no gene match. Germline CDR1 is SGHVS and CDR2 is FQNEAQ. The CDR3 contains 16 residues. CDR3 in DNA: TGTGCCAGCAGCGGGCGACTAGCGGGGGGTAGAAACATTCAGTACTTC. The encoded protein is CASSGRLAGGRNIQYF.

In its sample, this clonotype was seen a few times. This rearrangement joins TRBV12-3 or TRBV12-4 to TRBJ2-3; the D gene is possibly TRBD2 (5 bases). This CDR3 is 14 amino acids long. The V end lost 5 bases, the J end lost 2 bases, and 11 bases lay between the germline ends. The CDR3 region is CASSRGPTTDTQYF. CDR3 in DNA: TGTGCCAGCAGTCGCGGGCCAACCACAGATACGCAGTATTTT.

This clonotype appeared a few times. The rearrangement uses TRBV4-3 and TRBJ2-1; maybe TRBD1 (6 bases). CDR1 and CDR2 from the germline V gene are LGHNA and YSLEER. V was pared by 1 base and J by 6 bases, with 7 bases between. This CDR3 comprises 13 residues. DNA for the CDR3: TGCGCCAGCAGCCAAGGCAGGGGCAATGAGCAGTTCTTC. Protein sequence: CASSQGRGNEQFF.

V gene TRBV4-2 combines with J gene TRBJ2-4; 9 bases are a match to TRBD2. The CDR3 is 16 amino acids. Germline V gene lookup returns CDR1 LGHNA and CDR2 YNFKEQ. V shed 0 bases and J 6 bases; nucleotides not matched to a gene: 6. The CDR3 protein is CASSQDLAGSLNIQYF. CDR3 sequence (DNA): TGTGCCAGCAGCCAAGATCTAGCGGGGAGTTTAAACATTCAGTACTTC.

This clonotype was seen repeatedly, ten times or more. The gene calls are TRBV20-1 and TRBJ2-1, with D uncertain. This CDR3 has 11 amino acids. The germline V gene has CDR1 DFQATT and CDR2 SNEGSKA (reference sequence). V was pared by 8 bases and J by 7 bases, with 12 bases between. CDR3 residues: CSTEPVNEQFF. For the CDR3, the DNA is TGCAGTACCGAACCGGTAAATGAGCAGTTCTTC.